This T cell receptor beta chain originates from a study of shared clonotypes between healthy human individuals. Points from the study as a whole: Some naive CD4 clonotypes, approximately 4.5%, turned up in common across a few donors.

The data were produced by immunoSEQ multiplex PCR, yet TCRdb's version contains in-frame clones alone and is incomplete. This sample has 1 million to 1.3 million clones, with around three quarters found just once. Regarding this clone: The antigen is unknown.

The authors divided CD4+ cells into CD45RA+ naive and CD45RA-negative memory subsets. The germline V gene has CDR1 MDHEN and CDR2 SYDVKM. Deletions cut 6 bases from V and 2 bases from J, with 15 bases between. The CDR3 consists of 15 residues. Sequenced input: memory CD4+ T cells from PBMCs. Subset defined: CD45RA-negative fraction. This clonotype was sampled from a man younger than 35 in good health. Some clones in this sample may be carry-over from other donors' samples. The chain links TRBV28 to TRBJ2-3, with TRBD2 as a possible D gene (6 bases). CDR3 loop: CASSHLREYTDTQYF. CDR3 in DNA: TGTGCCAGCAGCCACCTACGGGAGTACACAGATACGCAGTATTTT.